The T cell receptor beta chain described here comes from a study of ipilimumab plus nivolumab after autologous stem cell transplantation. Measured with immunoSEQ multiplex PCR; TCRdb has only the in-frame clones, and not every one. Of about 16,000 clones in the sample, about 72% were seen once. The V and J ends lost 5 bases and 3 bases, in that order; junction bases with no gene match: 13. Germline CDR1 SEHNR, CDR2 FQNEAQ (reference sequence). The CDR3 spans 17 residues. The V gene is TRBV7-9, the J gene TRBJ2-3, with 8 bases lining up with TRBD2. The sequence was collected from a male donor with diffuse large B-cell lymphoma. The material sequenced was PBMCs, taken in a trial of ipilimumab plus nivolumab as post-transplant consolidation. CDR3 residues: CASSPMQGSGGTDTQYF. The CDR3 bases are TGTGCCAGCAGCCCCATGCAGGGAAGCGGGGGAACAGATACGCAGTATTTT.